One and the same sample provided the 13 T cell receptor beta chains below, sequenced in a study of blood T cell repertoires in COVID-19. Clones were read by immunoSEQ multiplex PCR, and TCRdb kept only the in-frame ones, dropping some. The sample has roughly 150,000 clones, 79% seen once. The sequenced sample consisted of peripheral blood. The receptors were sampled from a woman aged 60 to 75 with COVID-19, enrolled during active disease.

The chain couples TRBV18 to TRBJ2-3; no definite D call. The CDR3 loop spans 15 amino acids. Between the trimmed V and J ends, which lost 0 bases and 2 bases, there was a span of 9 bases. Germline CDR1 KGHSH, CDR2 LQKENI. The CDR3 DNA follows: TGTGCCAGCTCACCACCGTGGGCAGCCACAGATACGCAGTATTTT. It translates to CASSPPWAATDTQYF.

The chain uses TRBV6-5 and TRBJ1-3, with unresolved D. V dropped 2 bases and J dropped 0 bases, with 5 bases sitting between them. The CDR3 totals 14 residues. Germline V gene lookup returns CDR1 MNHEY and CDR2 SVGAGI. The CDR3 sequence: CASSYTDSGNTIYF. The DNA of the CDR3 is TGTGCCAGCAGTTACACAGACTCTGGAAACACCATATATTTT.

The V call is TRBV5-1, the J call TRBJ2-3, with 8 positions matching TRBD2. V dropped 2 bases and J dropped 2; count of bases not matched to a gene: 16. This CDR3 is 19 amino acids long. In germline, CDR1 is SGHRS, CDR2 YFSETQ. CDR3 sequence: CASSFVGRGARSLTDTQYF. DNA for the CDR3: TGCGCCAGCAGCTTTGTAGGGCGGGGGGCCAGGTCCCTCACAGATACGCAGTATTTT.

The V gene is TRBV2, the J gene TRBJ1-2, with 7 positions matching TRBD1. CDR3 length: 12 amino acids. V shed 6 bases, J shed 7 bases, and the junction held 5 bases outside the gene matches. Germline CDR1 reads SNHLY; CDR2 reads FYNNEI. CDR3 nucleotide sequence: TGTGCCAGCAGCCGAGGGGGCATTGGCTACACCTTC. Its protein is CASSRGGIGYTF.

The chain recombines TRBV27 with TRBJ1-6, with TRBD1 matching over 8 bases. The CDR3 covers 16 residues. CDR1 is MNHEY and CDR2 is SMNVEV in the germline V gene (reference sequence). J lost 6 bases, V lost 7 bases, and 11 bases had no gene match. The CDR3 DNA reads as TGTGCCAGCAAGGGAGGACAGGGTTATGGTAATTCACCCCTCCACTTT. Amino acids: CASKGGQGYGNSPLHF.

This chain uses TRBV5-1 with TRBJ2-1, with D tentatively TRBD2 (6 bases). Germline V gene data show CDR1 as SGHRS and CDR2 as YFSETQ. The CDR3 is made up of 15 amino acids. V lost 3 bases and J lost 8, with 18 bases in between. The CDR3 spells CASSWPSGEDDEQFF. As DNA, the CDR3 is TGCGCCAGCAGCTGGCCCAGTGGGGAGGACGATGAGCAGTTCTTC.

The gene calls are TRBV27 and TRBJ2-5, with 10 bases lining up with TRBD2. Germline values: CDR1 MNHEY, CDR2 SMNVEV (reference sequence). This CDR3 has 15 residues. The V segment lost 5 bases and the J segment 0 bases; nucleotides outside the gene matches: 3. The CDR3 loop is CASSPSGSYQETQYF. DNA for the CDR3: TGTGCCAGCAGTCCTAGCGGGAGTTACCAAGAGACCCAGTACTTC.

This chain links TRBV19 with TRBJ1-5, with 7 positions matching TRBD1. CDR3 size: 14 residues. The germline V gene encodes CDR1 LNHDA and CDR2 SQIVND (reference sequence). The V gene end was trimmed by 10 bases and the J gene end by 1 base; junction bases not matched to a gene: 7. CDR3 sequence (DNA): TGTGCCACATCCGGGACAGCCAGCAATCAGCCCCAGCATTTT. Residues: CATSGTASNQPQHF.

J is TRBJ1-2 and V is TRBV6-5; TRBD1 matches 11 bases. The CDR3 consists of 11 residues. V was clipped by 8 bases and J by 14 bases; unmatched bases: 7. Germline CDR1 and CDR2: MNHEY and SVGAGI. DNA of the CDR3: TGTGCCAGCGGCAGGACAGGGGGCGATACCTTC. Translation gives CASGRTGGDTF.

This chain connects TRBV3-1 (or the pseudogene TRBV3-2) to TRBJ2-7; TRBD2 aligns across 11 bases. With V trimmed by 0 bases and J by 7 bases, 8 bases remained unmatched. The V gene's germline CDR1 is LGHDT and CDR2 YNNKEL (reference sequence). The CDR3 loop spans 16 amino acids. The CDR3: CASSQDKLAGVREQYF. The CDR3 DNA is TGTGCCAGCAGCCAAGATAAACTAGCGGGAGTGCGGGAGCAGTACTTC.

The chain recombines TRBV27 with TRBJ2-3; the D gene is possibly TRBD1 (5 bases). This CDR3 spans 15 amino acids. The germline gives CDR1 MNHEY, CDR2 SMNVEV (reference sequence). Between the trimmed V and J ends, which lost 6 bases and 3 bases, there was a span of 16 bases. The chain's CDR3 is CASSPVWTKTDTQYF. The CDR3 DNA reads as TGTGCCAGCAGCCCGGTTTGGACAAAAACAGATACGCAGTATTTT.

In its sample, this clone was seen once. As DNA, the CDR3 is TGCGCCAGCAGCTCCCTACTAGCGGGGGCGGGCTACAATGAGCAGTTCTTC. Amino acids: CASSSLLAGAGYNEQFF. V is TRBV5-1 and J is TRBJ2-1; 11 bases are shared with TRBD2. Germline V CDR1 and CDR2: SGHRS, YFSETQ. V shed 3 bases, J shed 3 bases, and the junction held 8 bases outside the gene matches. This CDR3 region has 17 residues. The complete variable domain, with remaining parts taken from reference TRBV5-1 and TRBJ2-1, reads KAGVTQTPRYLIKTRGQQVTLSCSPISGHRSVSWYQQTPGQGLQFLFEYFSETQRNKGNFPGRFSGRQFSNSRSEMNVSTLELGDSALYLCASSSLLAGAGYNEQFFGPGTRLTVL.

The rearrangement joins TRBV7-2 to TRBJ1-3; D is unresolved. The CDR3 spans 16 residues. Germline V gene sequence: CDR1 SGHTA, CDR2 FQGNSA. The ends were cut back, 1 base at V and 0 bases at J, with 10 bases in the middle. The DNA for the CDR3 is TGTGCCAGCAGCTTAGTGGTACGGTCCTCTGGAAACACCATATATTTT. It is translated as CASSLVVRSSGNTIYF.